These T cell receptor beta chains were read from a single sample in a study of T cell changes during pregnancy in multiple sclerosis. Sequencing used immunoSEQ multiplex PCR; TCRdb keeps in-frame clones, though not all of them. The profile shows about 89,000 clones, approximately 94% of them singletons. The specimen comprised peripheral blood, sampled in the third trimester of pregnancy. All receptors come from a female donor with multiple sclerosis, enrolled in a pregnancy study. Each CDR3 is given with its conserved first and last residue.

CDR3 length	V gene	J gene	CDR3 protein
16	TRBV11-2	TRBJ2-1	CASSLLAGTLVNEQFF
13	TRBV7-3	TRBJ2-2	CASSLPFTGELFF
15	TRBV7-3	TRBJ2-1	CASSLREGRGGEQFF
15	TRBV6-1	TRBJ2-7	CASSGGGTGMNEQYF
11	TRBV25-1	TRBJ2-3	CATSNGDTQYF
15	TRBV4-1	TRBJ2-1	CASSQEGLTYNEQFF
16	TRBV5-1	TRBJ2-2	CASSLPSGANTGELFF
17	TRBV11-1	TRBJ2-3	CASSPSPGTTRTDTQYF
14	TRBV5-8	TRBJ1-5	CASSHGQGDQPQHF
17	TRBV9	TRBJ2-5	CASSVASFSLNQETQYF
19	TRBV18	TRBJ2-7	CASSPLGQHSGGALYEQYF
13	TRBV5-1	TRBJ2-7	CASSLQDSYEQYF
15	TRBV15	TRBJ2-1	CATSRDRLDSGEQFF
15	TRBV5-6	TRBJ2-1	CASSGGTSWANEQFF
17	TRBV27	TRBJ1-2	CASSPLSSGGFSHGYTF
14	TRBV5-1	TRBJ2-3	CASSSGLGTDTQYF
15	TRBV9	TRBJ2-1	CASSIKREGVGEQFF
15	TRBV7-9	TRBJ1-2	CASSLESRGSYGYTF
15	TRBV4-1	TRBJ2-3	CASGRTSGSGDTQYF
14	TRBV30	TRBJ1-4	CAWSAGGFSEKLFF
13	TRBV29-1	TRBJ2-7	CSVVTDYSYEQYF
15	TRBV7-8	TRBJ2-6	CASSSQSSGANVLTF
15	TRBV18	TRBJ2-2	CASSPLQGATGELFF
17	TRBV19	TRBJ2-1	CASSNRGAGGWGNEQFF
16	TRBV12-5	TRBJ2-5	CASGKRLAGIQETQYF
16	TRBV27	TRBJ2-1	CASSTHGTSGSNEQFF
14	TRBV27	TRBJ2-7	CASRVAGSSYEQYF
15	TRBV10-3	TRBJ2-3	CAISVGFSSTDTQYF